This T cell receptor (beta chain) was profiled in a study of regulatory T cells in long-lasting Graves disease. The sample's time point: persistent/refractory GD, antithyroid drugs over 5 years with positive TRAb. RNA from PBMCs was the source of the TCR library. With respect to this clonotype: Its specificity is not known.

Whole-study results and caveats: Between persistent patients, 2,500 to 3,500 public clonotypes were shared, exceeding the 900 to 1,000 shared between new patients.

Arm-PCR with iRepertoire HTBI primers amplified the CDR3 regions for these TCR beta libraries. TCRdb passed the multiplex PCR reads through MiXCR, listing each CDR3 protein once. The sample lists over 650,000 distinct CDR3 sequences, around 30% seen once, with roughly 40% in the top ten. Germline-derived CDR1 and CDR2 are LNHDA and SQIVND (reference sequence). Germline trimming cut 11 bases from V and 5 bases from J; bases unmatched to any gene: 10. The CDR3 is 13 residues long. The gene calls are TRBV19 and TRBJ1-1; TRBD1 matches 8 bases. The receptor was derived from a female donor with Graves disease. Sequenced material: peripheral blood mononuclear cells (PBMCs), taken when the disease was refractory, from a patient treated with antithyroid drugs. CDR3 sequence reads: CAASGRGQTEAFF. Here the CDR3 DNA reads TGTGCCGCATCGGGCAGGGGGCAAACTGAAGCTTTCTTT.